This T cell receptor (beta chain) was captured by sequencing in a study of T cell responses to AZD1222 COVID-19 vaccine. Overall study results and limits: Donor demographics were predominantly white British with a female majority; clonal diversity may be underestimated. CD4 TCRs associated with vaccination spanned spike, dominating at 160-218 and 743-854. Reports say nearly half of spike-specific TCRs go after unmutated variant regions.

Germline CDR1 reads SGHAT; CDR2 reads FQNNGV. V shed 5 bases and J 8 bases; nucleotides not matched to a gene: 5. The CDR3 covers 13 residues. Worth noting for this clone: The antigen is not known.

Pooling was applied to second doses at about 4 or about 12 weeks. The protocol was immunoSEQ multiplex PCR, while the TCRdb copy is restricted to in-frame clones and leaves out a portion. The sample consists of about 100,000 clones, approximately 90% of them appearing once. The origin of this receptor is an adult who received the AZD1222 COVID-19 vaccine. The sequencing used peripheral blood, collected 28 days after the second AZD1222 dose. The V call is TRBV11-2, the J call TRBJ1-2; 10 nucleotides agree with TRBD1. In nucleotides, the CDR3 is TGTGCCAGCAGCCCCGGGACAGGGGTAGGCTACACCTTC. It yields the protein CASSPGTGVGYTF.